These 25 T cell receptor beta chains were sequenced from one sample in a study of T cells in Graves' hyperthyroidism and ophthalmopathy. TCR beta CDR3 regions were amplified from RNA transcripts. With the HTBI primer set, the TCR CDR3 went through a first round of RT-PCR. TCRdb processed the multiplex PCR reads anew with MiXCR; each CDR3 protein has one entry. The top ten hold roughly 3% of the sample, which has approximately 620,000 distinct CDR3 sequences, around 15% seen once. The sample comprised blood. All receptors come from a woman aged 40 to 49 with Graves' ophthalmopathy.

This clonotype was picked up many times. The CDR3 DNA reads as TGCAGTGCTAGTAAGAGCAATCAGCCCCAGCATTTT. Amino acids: CSASKSNQPQHF. The chain has TRBV20-1 and TRBJ1-5; the D is unclear. Germline V gene data show CDR1 as DFQATT and CDR2 as SNEGSKA (reference sequence). CDR3 length: 12 amino acids. Trimming took off 3 bases at V and 1 base at J, with 4 bases between the two ends.

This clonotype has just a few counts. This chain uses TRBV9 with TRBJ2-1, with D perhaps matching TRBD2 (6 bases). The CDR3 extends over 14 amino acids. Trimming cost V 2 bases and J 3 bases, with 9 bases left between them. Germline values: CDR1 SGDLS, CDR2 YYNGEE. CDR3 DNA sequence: TGTGCCAGCAGCGTCGAGCGGGTCTACAATGAGCAGTTCTTC. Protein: CASSVERVYNEQFF.

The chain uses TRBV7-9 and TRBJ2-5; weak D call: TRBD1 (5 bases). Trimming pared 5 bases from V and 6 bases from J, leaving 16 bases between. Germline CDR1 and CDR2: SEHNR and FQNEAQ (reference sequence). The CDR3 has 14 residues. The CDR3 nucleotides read TGTGCCAGCAGCCCAAGGGGCCCATTTAAGACCCAGTACTTC. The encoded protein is CASSPRGPFKTQYF.

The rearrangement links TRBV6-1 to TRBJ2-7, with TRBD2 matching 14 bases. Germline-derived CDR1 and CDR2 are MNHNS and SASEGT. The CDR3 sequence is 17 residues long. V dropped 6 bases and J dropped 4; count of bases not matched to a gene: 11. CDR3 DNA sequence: TGTGCCAGCAGCACGACTAGCGGGAGGGCCTTGGGTTACGAGCAGTACTTC. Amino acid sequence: CASSTTSGRALGYEQYF.

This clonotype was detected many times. The CDR3 DNA reads TGTGCCAGCAGCCAAGGGACAGGGGTAGCTTTCTTT. Translating it yields CASSQGTGVAFF. The chain combines TRBV3-1 with TRBJ1-1, with 9 bases matching TRBD1. V shed 1 base, J shed 10 bases, and the junction held 1 base outside the gene matches. The CDR3 is made up of 12 amino acids. CDR1 and CDR2 (germline): LGHDT, YNNKEL (reference sequence).

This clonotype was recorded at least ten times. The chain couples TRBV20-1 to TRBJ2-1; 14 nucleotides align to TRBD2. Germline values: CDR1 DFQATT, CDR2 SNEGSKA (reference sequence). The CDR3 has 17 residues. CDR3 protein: CSVPGLAGAGSYNEQFF. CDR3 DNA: TGCAGCGTTCCGGGACTAGCGGGAGCGGGATCCTACAATGAGCAGTTCTTC.

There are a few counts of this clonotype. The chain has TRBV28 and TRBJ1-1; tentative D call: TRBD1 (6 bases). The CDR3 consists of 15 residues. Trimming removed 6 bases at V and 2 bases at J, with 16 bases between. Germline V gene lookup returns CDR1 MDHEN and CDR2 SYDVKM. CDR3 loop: CASRGSGTLNTEAFF. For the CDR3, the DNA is TGTGCCAGCAGGGGCTCCGGGACACTAAACACTGAAGCTTTCTTT.

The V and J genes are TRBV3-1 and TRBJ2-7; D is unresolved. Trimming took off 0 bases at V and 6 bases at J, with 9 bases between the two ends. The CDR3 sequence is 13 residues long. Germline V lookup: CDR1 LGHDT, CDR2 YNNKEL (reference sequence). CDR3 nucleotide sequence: TGTGCCAGCAGCCAAGAACGGGTACTCGAGCAGTACTTC. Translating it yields CASSQERVLEQYF.

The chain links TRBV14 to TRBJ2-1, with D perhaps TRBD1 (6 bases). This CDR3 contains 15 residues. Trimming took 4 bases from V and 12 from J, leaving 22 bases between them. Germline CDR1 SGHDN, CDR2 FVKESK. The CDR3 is CASSPSTGKAARQFF. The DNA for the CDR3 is TGTGCCAGCAGCCCCAGCACAGGGAAAGCGGCTCGGCAGTTCTTC.

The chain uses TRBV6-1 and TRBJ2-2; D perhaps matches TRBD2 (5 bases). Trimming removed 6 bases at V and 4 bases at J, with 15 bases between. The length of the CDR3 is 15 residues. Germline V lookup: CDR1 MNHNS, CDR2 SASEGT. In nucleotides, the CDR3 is TGTGCCAGCAGCCGGCGGGCTCCGAGCACCGGGGAGCTGTTTTTT. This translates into CASSRRAPSTGELFF.

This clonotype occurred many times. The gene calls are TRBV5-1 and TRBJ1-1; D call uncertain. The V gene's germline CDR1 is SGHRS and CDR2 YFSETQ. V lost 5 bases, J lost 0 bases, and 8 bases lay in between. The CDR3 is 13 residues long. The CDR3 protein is CASRTLMNTEAFF. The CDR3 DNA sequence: TGCGCCAGCAGGACCCTCATGAACACTGAAGCTTTCTTT.

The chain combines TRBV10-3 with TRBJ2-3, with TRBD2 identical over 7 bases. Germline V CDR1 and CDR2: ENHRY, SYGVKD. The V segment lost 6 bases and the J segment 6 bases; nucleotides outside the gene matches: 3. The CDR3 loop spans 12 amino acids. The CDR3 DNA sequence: TGTGCCATCAGGGGGGGGAGCGATACGCAGTATTTT. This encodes CAIRGGSDTQYF.

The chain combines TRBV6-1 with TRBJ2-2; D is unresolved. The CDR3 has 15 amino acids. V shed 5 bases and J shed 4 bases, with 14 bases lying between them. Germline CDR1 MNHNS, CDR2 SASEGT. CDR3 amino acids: CASSPPIRGTGELFF. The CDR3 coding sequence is TGTGCCAGCAGTCCACCCATCCGAGGCACCGGGGAGCTGTTTTTT.

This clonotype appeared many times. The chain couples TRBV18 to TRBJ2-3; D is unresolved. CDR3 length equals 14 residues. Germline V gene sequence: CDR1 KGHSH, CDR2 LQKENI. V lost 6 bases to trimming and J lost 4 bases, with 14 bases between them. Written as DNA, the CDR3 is TGTGCCAGCTCTTCTAGTATTGTGTCAGATACGCAGTATTTT. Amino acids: CASSSSIVSDTQYF.

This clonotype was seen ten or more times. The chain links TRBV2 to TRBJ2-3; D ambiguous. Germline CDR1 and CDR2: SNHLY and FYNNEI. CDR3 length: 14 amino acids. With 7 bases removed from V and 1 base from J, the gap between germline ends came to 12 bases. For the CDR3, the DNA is TGTGCCAGCACAGGTCAGCTCCGCACAGATACGCAGTATTTT. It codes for CASTGQLRTDTQYF. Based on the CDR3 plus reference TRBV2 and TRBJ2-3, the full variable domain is EPEVTQTPSHQVTQMGQEVILRCVPISNHLYFYWYRQILGQKVEFLVSFYNNEISEKSEIFDDQFSVERPDGSNFTLKIRSTKLEDSAMYFCASTGQLRTDTQYFGPGTRLTVL.

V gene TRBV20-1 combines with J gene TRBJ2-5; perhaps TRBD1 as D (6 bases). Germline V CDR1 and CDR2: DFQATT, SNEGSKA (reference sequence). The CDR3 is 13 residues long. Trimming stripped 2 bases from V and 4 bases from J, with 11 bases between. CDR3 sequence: CSARSRGRETQYF. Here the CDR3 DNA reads TGCAGTGCTAGAAGCAGGGGTAGAGAGACCCAGTACTTC.

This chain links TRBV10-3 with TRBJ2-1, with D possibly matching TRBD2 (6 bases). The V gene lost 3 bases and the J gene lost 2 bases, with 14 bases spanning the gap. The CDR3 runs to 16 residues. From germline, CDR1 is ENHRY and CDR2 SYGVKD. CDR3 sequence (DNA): TGTGCCATCAGTGAATCAGTAGCGGTTACCTACAATGAGCAGTTCTTC. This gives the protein CAISESVAVTYNEQFF.

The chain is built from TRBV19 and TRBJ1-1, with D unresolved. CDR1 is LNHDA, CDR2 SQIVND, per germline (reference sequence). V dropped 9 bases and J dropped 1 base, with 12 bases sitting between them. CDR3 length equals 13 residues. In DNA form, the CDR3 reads TGTGCCAGCACCCCTTCCGGGAACACTGAAGCTTTCTTT. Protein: CASTPSGNTEAFF.

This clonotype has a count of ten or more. Written as DNA, the CDR3 is TGCGCCAGCAGCTTAACGGGACTAGAACCTTCACCCCTCCACTTT. It is translated as CASSLTGLEPSPLHF. The chain recombines TRBV5-1 with TRBJ1-6; D may be TRBD1 (5 bases). V was pared by 2 bases and J by 9 bases, with 15 bases between. CDR3 length: 15 amino acids. Per the germline V gene, CDR1 is SGHRS and CDR2 is YFSETQ. Variable domain in full (rest from reference TRBV5-1 and TRBJ1-6): KAGVTQTPRYLIKTRGQQVTLSCSPISGHRSVSWYQQTPGQGLQFLFEYFSETQRNKGNFPGRFSGRQFSNSRSEMNVSTLELGDSALYLCASSLTGLEPSPLHFGNGTRLTVT.

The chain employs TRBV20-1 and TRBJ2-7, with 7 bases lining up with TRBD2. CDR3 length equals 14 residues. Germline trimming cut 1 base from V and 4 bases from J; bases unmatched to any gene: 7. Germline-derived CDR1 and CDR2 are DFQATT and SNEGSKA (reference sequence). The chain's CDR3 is CSARVTTSVYEQYF. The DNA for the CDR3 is TGCAGTGCTAGAGTCACCACTAGCGTATACGAGCAGTACTTC.

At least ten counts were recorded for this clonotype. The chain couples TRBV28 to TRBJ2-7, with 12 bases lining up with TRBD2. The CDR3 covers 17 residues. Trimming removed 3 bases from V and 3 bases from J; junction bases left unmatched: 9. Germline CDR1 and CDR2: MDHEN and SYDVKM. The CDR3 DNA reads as TGTGCCAGCAGTTTCCCCCCCTGGACTAGCGGGAACTACGAGCAGTACTTC. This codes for CASSFPPWTSGNYEQYF. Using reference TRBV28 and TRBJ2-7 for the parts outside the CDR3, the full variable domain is DVKVTQSSRYLVKRTGEKVFLECVQDMDHENMFWYRQDPGLGLRLIYFSYDVKMKEKGDIPEGYSVSREKKERFSLILESASTNQTSMYLCASSFPPWTSGNYEQYFGPGTRLTVT.

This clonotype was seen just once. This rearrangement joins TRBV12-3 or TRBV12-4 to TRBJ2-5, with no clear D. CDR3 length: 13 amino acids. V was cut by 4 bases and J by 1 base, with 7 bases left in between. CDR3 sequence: CASSSMAQETQYF. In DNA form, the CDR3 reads TGTGCCAGCAGTTCTATGGCCCAAGAGACCCAGTACTTC.

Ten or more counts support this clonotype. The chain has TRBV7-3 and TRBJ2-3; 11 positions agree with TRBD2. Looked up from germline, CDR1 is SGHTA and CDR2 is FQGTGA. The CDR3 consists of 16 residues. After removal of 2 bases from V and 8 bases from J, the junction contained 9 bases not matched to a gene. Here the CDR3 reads CASSLGSGRATGTQYF. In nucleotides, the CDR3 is TGTGCCAGCAGCTTAGGTAGCGGGAGGGCCACGGGTACGCAGTATTTT.

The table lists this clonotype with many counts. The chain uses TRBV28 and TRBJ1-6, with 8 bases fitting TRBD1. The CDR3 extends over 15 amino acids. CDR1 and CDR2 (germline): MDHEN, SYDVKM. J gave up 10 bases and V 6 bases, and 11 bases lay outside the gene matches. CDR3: CASSKDRAGGSPLHF. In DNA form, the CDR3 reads TGTGCCAGCAGCAAGGACAGGGCGGGGGGGTCACCCCTCCACTTT.

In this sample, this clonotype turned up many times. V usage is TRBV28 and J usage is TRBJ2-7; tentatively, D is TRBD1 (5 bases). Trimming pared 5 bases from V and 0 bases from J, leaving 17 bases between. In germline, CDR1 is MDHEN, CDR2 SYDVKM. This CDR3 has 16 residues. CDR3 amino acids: CASSPGGHLSSYEQYF. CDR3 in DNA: TGTGCCAGCAGTCCCGGTGGACACTTGAGCTCCTACGAGCAGTACTTC.